Presented here are 10 T cell receptor beta chains from one specimen sequenced in a study of shared clonotypes between healthy human individuals. Clones were read by immunoSEQ multiplex PCR, and TCRdb kept only the in-frame ones, dropping some. This sample has roughly 2 million clones, with 90% to 97% found just once. Source material: naive CD4+ T cells sorted from blood. Indicated subset: CD45RA+ positively selected. The receptors shown here come from a man in his late teens or twenties in good health.

The gene calls are TRBV27 and TRBJ1-1, with 10 bases aligning to TRBD1. V lost 2 bases to trimming and J lost 4 bases; unmatched junction nucleotides: 4. The CDR3 is 15 residues long. Per germline, CDR1 MNHEY and CDR2 SMNVEV (reference sequence). The CDR3 is CASSLSRQGATEAFF. In DNA form, the CDR3 reads TGTGCCAGCAGTTTAAGTCGACAGGGGGCCACTGAAGCTTTCTTT.

In the case of this clone: Other DNA sequences in this specimen translate into the identical CDR3. The rearrangement links TRBV4-1 to TRBJ2-2, with D possibly matching TRBD1 (6 bases). V dropped 1 base and J dropped 4 bases, with 10 bases sitting between them. This CDR3 region has 15 residues. Germline V gene lookup returns CDR1 MGHRA and CDR2 YSYEKL. CDR3 in DNA: TGCGCCAGCAGCCAAGCAGGGGTTCTCACCGGGGAGCTGTTTTTT. It specifies CASSQAGVLTGELFF.

The CDR3 protein is CASSDGWTSGSETQYF. The CDR3 DNA reads as TGTGCCAGCAGCGATGGGTGGACTAGCGGGTCAGAGACCCAGTACTTC. This chain links TRBV7-2 with TRBJ2-5, with 11 positions matching TRBD2. Trimming at V came to 5 bases and at J to 4 bases, leaving 9 bases not matched to a gene. Germline loops: CDR1 SGHTA, CDR2 FQGNSA. The CDR3 spans 16 residues.

The gene calls are TRBV29-1 and TRBJ2-5; 8 positions match TRBD1. The V gene's germline CDR1 is SQVTM and CDR2 ANQGSEA. J lost 5 bases, V lost 7 bases, and 15 bases had no gene match. This CDR3 comprises 15 residues. CDR3 residues: CSASPGTGFRETQYF. In DNA, the CDR3 is TGCAGCGCGAGCCCCGGGACAGGTTTTCGGGAGACCCAGTACTTC.

The V and J genes are TRBV7-9 and TRBJ2-3; D is tentatively TRBD1 or TRBD2 (6 bases each). Trimming took off 5 bases at V and 7 bases at J, with 16 bases between the two ends. In germline, CDR1 is SEHNR, CDR2 FQNEAQ (reference sequence). The CDR3 extends over 14 amino acids. CDR3 region: CASSPSGGLHTQYF. DNA for the CDR3: TGTGCCAGCAGCCCCAGTGGGGGGCTCCATACGCAGTATTTT. The entire variable domain, with the rest obtained from reference TRBV7-9 and TRBJ2-3, is as follows: DTGVSQNPRHKITKRGQNVTFRCDPISEHNRLYWYRQTLGQGPEFLTYFQNEAQLEKSRLLSDRFSAERPKGSFSTLEIQRTEQGDSAMYLCASSPSGGLHTQYFGPGTRLTVL.

The chain recombines TRBV6-1 with TRBJ2-7; D is perhaps TRBD2 (5 bases). Trimming cost V 4 bases and J 3 bases, with 13 bases left between them. Germline CDR1 and CDR2: MNHNS and SASEGT. This CDR3 is 14 amino acids long. This CDR3 reads CASSVGGQSYEQYF. The CDR3 region has the DNA TGTGCCAGCAGTGTCGGCGGGCAGAGCTACGAGCAGTACTTC.

Only one count was recorded for this clone. The chain employs TRBV19 and TRBJ2-5, with TRBD1 matching 7 bases. Losses at the gene ends were 2 bases for V and 3 bases for J; bases not matched to a gene: 3. The germline V gene has CDR1 LNHDA and CDR2 SQIVND (reference sequence). CDR3 length equals 14 residues. The CDR3 DNA sequence: TGTGCCAGTAGTATACAGACAGGGAAAGAGACCCAGTACTTC. This gives the protein CASSIQTGKETQYF.

The rearrangement joins TRBV30 to TRBJ2-7; 10 positions match TRBD2. V shed 4 bases, J shed 6 bases, and the junction held 18 bases outside the gene matches. CDR1 and CDR2 (germline): GTSNPN, SVGIG (reference sequence). The length of the CDR3 is 17 residues. This CDR3 reads CAWTHGLAGAILGEQYF. The CDR3 DNA is TGTGCCTGGACCCACGGGCTAGCGGGGGCGATTCTGGGCGAGCAGTACTTC.

This clone was recorded only once. This chain links TRBV7-9 with TRBJ1-1; the D is unclear. CDR1 and CDR2 (germline): SEHNR, FQNEAQ (reference sequence). The CDR3 runs to 12 residues. Trimming removed 8 bases from V and 0 bases from J, with 7 bases in between. CDR3 nucleotide sequence: TGTGCCAGCGAGGATTTGAACACTGAAGCTTTCTTT. It encodes CASEDLNTEAFF.

The chain recombines TRBV10-3 with TRBJ2-3, with 8 bases fitting TRBD2. Germline lookup yields CDR1 ENHRY and CDR2 SYGVKD. V shed 4 bases, J shed 2 bases, and the junction held 8 bases outside the gene matches. The CDR3 spans 16 residues. CDR3 nucleotide sequence: TGTGCCATCAGTGGAACTAGCGGCCTAGCCACAGATACGCAGTATTTT. This gives the protein CAISGTSGLATDTQYF.